The clone carrying this T cell receptor (beta chain) was seen only a few times. Its specificity is unknown. The data were obtained in a study of CD8 T cells in ankylosing spondylitis. The CDR3 sequence is 15 residues long. CDR1 DFQATT and CDR2 SNEGSKA come from the germline V gene (reference sequence). The ends lost 0 bases at V and 6 bases at J; junction bases unmatched: 6. Study-level results: Made up of eight highly homologous variants, a TCR beta motif appeared characteristic of ankylosing spondylitis blood.

Using quantitative 5'-RACE with molecular barcodes, the authors made TCR beta libraries. From the 5' RACE reads, TCRdb called clonotypes with MiXCR, one entry per CDR3 protein. The sample yields about 360,000 distinct CDR3 sequences, approximately 22% seen once. The sample taken for sequencing was blood, either unsorted or a sorted T cell fraction (not recorded which). This receptor was identified in a male donor with ankylosing spondylitis or in good health (not recorded which). This chain uses TRBV20-1 with TRBJ2-1; TRBD2 agrees at 9 bases. As DNA, the CDR3 is TGCAGTGCTAGAGATGTGGCGGGGGGGCTCAATGAGCAGTTCTTC. Protein: CSARDVAGGLNEQFF.